This TCR beta chain comes out of a study of technical replicates of blood from a handful of donors. Method: immunoSEQ multiplex PCR; TCRdb's copy keeps in-frame clones and lacks some. The sample has about 71,000 clones; just under 95% are singletons. V was cut by 3 bases and J by 5 bases, with 7 bases left in between. Per germline, CDR1 SGDLS and CDR2 YYNGEE. The CDR3 totals 12 residues. This sequence joins TRBV9 and TRBJ2-3; D is ambiguous. Source material: T cells isolated from PBMCs. The sequence came from a human donor in good health. The CDR3 is CASSGSEDTQYF. The CDR3 nucleotides read TGTGCCAGCAGCGGAAGCGAAGATACGCAGTATTTT.